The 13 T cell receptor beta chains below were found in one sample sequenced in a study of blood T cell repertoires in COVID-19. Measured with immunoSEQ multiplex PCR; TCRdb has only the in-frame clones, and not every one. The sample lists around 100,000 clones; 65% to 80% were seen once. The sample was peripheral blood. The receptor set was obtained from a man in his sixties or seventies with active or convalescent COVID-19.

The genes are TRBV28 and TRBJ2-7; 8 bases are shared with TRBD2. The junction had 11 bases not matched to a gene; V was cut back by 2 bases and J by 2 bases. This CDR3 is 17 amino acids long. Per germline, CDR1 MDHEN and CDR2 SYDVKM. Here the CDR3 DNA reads TGTGCCAGCAGTTTAGGGACTAGTTATACCGTTCCCTACGAGCAGTACTTC. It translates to CASSLGTSYTVPYEQYF. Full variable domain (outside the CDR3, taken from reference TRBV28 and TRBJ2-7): DVKVTQSSRYLVKRTGEKVFLECVQDMDHENMFWYRQDPGLGLRLIYFSYDVKMKEKGDIPEGYSVSREKKERFSLILESASTNQTSMYLCASSLGTSYTVPYEQYFGPGTRLTVT.

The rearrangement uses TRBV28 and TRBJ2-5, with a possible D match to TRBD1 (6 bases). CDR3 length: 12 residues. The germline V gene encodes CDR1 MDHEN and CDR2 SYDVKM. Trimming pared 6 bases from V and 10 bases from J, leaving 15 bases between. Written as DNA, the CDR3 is TGTGCCAGCAGCGCGCCAGGGGCCTTCCAGTACTTC. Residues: CASSAPGAFQYF.

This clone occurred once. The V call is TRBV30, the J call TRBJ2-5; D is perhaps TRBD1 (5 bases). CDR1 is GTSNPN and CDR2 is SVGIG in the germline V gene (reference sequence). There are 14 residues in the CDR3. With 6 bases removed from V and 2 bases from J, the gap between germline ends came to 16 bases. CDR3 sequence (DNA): TGTGCCTGTCACAGGCAAGAGAGGCAAGAGACCCAGTACTTC. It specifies CACHRQERQETQYF.

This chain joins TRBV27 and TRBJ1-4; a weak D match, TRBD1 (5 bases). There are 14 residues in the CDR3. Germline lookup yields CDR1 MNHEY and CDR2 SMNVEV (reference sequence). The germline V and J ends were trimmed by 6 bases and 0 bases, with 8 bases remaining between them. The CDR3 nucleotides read TGTGCCAGCAGAATCAGGGCAACTAATGAAAAACTGTTTTTT. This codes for CASRIRATNEKLFF.

CDR3 protein: CASSLTGHLGNQPQHF. The CDR3 nucleotides read TGTGCCAGCAGCTTAACAGGTCACCTTGGCAATCAGCCCCAGCATTTT. The rearrangement uses TRBV5-5 and TRBJ1-5, with D perhaps TRBD1 (5 bases). CDR3 length: 16 amino acids. The V and J ends lost 2 bases and 2 bases respectively, with 14 bases between them. Germline lookup yields CDR1 SGHKS and CDR2 YYEKEE (reference sequence). The variable domain in full, completed from reference TRBV5-5 and TRBJ1-5, reads DAGVTQSPTHLIKTRGQQVTLRCSPISGHKSVSWYQQVLGQGPQFIFQYYEKEERGRGNFPDRFSARQFPNYSSELNVNALLLGDSALYLCASSLTGHLGNQPQHFGDGTRLSIL.

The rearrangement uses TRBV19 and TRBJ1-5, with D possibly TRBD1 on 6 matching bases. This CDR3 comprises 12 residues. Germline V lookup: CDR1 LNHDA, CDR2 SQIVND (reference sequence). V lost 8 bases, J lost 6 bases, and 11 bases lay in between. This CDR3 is CASEKQGQPQHF. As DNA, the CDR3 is TGTGCCAGTGAGAAACAGGGTCAGCCCCAGCATTTT.

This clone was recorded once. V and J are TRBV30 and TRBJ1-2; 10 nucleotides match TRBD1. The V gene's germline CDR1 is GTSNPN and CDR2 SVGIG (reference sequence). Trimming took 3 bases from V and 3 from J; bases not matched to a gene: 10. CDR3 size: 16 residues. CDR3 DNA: TGTGCCTGGAGAAGTTGGGGACAGGGGCGCGACTATGGCTACACCTTC. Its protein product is CAWRSWGQGRDYGYTF.

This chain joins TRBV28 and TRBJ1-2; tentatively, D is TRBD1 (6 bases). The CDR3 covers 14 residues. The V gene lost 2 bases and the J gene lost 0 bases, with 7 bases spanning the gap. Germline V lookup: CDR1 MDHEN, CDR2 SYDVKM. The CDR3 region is CASSLQGTNYGYTF. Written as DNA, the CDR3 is TGTGCCAGCAGTTTACAGGGGACTAACTATGGCTACACCTTC.

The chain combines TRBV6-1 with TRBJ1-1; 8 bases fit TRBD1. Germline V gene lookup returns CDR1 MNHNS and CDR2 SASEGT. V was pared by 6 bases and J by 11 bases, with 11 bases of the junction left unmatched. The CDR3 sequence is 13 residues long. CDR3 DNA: TGTGCCAGCAGGAGCGCGGGACAGGATGTGGCTTTCTTT. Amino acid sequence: CASRSAGQDVAFF.

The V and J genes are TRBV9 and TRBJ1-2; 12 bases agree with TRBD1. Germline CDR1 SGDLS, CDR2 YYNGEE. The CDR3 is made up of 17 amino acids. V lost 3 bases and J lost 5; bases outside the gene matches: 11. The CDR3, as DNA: TGTGCCAGCAGCGAAACCGGGACAGGGGGCGCATGGTATGGCTACACCTTC. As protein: CASSETGTGGAWYGYTF.

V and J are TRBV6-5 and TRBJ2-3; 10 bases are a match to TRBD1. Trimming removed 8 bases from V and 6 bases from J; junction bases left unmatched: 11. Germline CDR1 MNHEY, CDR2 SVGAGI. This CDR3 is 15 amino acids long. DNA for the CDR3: TGTGCCAGCGTACCCTCGGACAGGGGGACGGATACGCAGTATTTT. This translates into CASVPSDRGTDTQYF.

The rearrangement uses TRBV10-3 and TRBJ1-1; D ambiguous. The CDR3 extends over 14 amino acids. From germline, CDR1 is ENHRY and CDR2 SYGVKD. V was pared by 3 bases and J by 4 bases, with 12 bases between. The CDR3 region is CAISDPEGSTEAFF. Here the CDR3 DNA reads TGTGCCATCAGTGACCCAGAGGGTAGCACTGAAGCTTTCTTT.

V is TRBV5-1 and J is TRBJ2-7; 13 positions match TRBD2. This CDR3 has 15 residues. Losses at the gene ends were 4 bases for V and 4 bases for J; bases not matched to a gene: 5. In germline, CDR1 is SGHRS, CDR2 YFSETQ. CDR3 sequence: CASSVGLAGLYEQYF. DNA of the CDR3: TGCGCCAGCAGCGTGGGACTAGCGGGACTGTACGAGCAGTACTTC.